These T cell receptor beta chains were read from a single sample in a study of Graves' ophthalmopathy and Graves' hyperthyroidism. TCRdb redid the calling of the multiplex PCR reads with MiXCR, one entry per CDR3 protein. The data show almost 40,000 distinct CDR3 sequences, roughly 50% seen once. Sequencing was carried out using peripheral blood. These receptors were taken from an adult woman with stable Graves' hyperthyroidism. Each CDR3 is given with its conserved first and last residue. The D gene is left open where the match is weak. Some rows mark clone size as missing; the rest say once, few, many or name a class of expanded clone.

J: TRBJ1-6; size: many; V: TRBV28; D: TRBD1; CDR3: CASSLRGLGGNSPLHF; DNA: TGTGCCAGCAGTTTAAGGGGGTTAGGGGGCAATTCACCCCTCCACTTT
J: TRBJ1-2; size: .; V: TRBV29-1; D: .; CDR3: CSVGGNYGYTF; DNA: TGCAGCGTTGGTGGGAACTATGGCTACACCTTC
J: TRBJ2-7; size: once; V: TRBV11-1; D: TRBD1; CDR3: CASSLRTGGTYEQYF; DNA: TGTGCCAGCAGCTTAAGGACAGGGGGCACCTACGAGCAGTACTTC
J: TRBJ2-5; size: .; V: TRBV5-1; D: TRBD1; CDR3: CASSPRDRGETQYF; DNA: TGCGCCAGCAGCCCCCGGGACAGGGGAGAGACCCAGTACTTC
J: TRBJ1-2; size: many; V: TRBV4-2; D: TRBD1; CDR3: CASSQEYRGNYGYTF; DNA: TGTGCCAGCAGCCAAGAGTACAGGGGGAACTATGGCTACACCTTC
J: TRBJ1-1; size: many; V: TRBV29-1; D: .; CDR3: CSVLRNTEAFF; DNA: TGCAGCGTACTACGAAATACTGAAGCTTTCTTT
J: TRBJ2-5; size: few; V: TRBV10-3; D: TRBD2; CDR3: CASGRQLAGGETQYF; DNA: TGTGCCAGCGGACGACAACTAGCGGGAGGAGAGACCCAGTACTTC
J: TRBJ1-1; size: many; V: TRBV5-8; D: .; CDR3: CASSFRSRRTEAFF; DNA: TGTGCCAGCAGCTTCCGCTCTCGGAGGACTGAAGCTTTCTTT
J: TRBJ2-6; size: .; V: TRBV29-1; D: .; CDR3: CSVSQWNTEAF; DNA: TGCAGCGTTAGTCAATGGAACACTGAAGCTTTC
J: TRBJ1-1; size: .; V: TRBV2; D: .; CDR3: CASSEGGTEAFF; DNA: TGTGCCAGCAGTGAAGGGGGGACTGAAGCTTTCTTT
J: TRBJ1-1; size: .; V: TRBV5-6; D: .; CDR3: CASSTWASPNTEALF; DNA: TGTGCCAGCAGCACCTGGGCCAGCCCCAACACCGAAGCTCTCTTT
J: TRBJ2-7; size: .; V: TRBV15; D: TRBD2; CDR3: CATSREPTSGGREQYF; DNA: TGTGCCACCAGCAGAGAACCGACTAGCGGGGGACGCGAGCAGTACTTC
J: TRBJ2-7; size: .; V: TRBV20-1; D: .; CDR3: CSARVIGGSYEQYF; DNA: TGCAGTGCTAGAGTAATAGGGGGGTCCTACGAGCAGTACTTC
J: TRBJ2-5; size: .; V: TRBV11-1; D: .; CDR3: CASSPEGGAQETQYF; DNA: TGTGCCAGCAGCCCCGAGGGGGGCGCCCAAGAGACCCAGTACTTC
J: TRBJ1-2; size: .; V: TRBV7-3; D: .; CDR3: CASSLVPVYGYTF; DNA: TGTGCCAGCAGCTTAGTACCCGTCTATGGCTACACCTTC
J: TRBJ2-3; size: many; V: TRBV29-1; D: TRBD2; CDR3: CSAPLAGWDTDTQYF; DNA: TGCAGCGCCCCACTAGCGGGCTGGGACACAGATACGCAGTATTTT
J: TRBJ2-5; size: .; V: TRBV10-3; D: TRBD1; CDR3: CAVSMTGRETQYF; DNA: TGTGCCGTCAGTATGACAGGGAGAGAGACCCAGTACTTC
J: TRBJ1-1; size: many; V: TRBV12-3/TRBV12-4; D: .; CDR3: CASSFSQGVDTEAFF; DNA: TGTGCCAGCAGTTTTTCACAGGGTGTAGACACTGAAGCTTTCTTT
J: TRBJ2-2; size: .; V: TRBV7-9; D: TRBD1; CDR3: CASSYTGTGNTGELFF; DNA: TGTGCCAGCAGTTACACCGGGACAGGGAACACCGGGGAGCTGTTTTTT
J: TRBJ2-5; size: once; V: TRBV5-1; D: .; CDR3: CASSLSFQETQYF; DNA: TGCGCCAGCAGCTTGTCGTTCCAAGAGACCCAGTACTTC
J: TRBJ2-7; size: many; V: TRBV20-1; D: TRBD2; CDR3: CSARGREGRHEQYF; DNA: TGCAGTGCTAGAGGGCGGGAGGGCCGCCACGAGCAGTACTTC
J: TRBJ1-6; size: .; V: TRBV9; D: TRBD1; CDR3: CASSAGTGVSPLHF; DNA: TGTGCCAGCAGCGCAGGGACAGGGGTATCACCCCTCCACTTT
J: TRBJ2-7; size: many; V: TRBV4-1; D: .; CDR3: CASSQAVGKSYEQYF; DNA: TGCGCCAGCAGCCAAGCGGTTGGAAAGTCCTACGAGCAGTACTTC
J: TRBJ1-1; size: .; V: TRBV5-4; D: .; CDR3: CAGSREGRGSNTEVFF; DNA: TGTGCCGGCAGCCGGGAAGGGCGTGGCTCGAACACTGAAGTTTTCTTT
J: TRBJ1-1; size: many; V: TRBV13; D: .; CDR3: CASSPGPGTFEAFF; DNA: TGTGCCAGCAGCCCCGGACCGGGGACGTTTGAAGCTTTCTTT
J: TRBJ1-1; size: .; V: TRBV6-5; D: .; CDR3: CASSYRGDTEALF; DNA: TGTGCCAGCAGTTACAGGGGTGACACTGAAGCTCTCTTT
J: TRBJ2-2; size: .; V: TRBV4-1; D: TRBD2; CDR3: CASSQGTSGAGTGELFF; DNA: TGTGCCAGCAGCCAAGGGACTAGCGGGGCGGGCACCGGGGAGCTGTTTTTT
J: TRBJ2-7; size: many; V: TRBV5-5; D: .; CDR3: CASSFGDGAYEQYF; DNA: TGTGCCAGCAGCTTTGGGGACGGAGCCTACGAGCAGTACTTC
J: TRBJ1-1; size: .; V: TRBV9; D: .; CDR3: CASSPRGGRVTSDTEASF; DNA: TGTGCCAGCAGCCCAAGGGGGGGCAGGGTCACGAGCGACACTGAAGCCTCCTTT
J: TRBJ1-3; size: many; V: TRBV7-2; D: .; CDR3: CASSLVGGQSGNTIYF; DNA: TGTGCCAGCAGCTTAGTTGGGGGGCAAAGTGGAAACACCATATATTTT
J: TRBJ2-7; size: .; V: TRBV20-1; D: TRBD1; CDR3: CSAMTGDNSYEQYF; DNA: TGCAGTGCCATGACAGGGGACAACTCCTACGAGCAGTACTTC
J: TRBJ1-5; size: once; V: TRBV20-1; D: TRBD1; CDR3: CSALQGMNQPQHF; DNA: TGCAGTGCGCTACAGGGGATGAATCAGCCCCAGCATTTT
J: TRBJ1-1; size: many; V: TRBV20-1; D: .; CDR3: CSAFQTDQPEAFF; DNA: TGCAGTGCCTTTCAGACAGATCAACCTGAAGCTTTCTTT
J: TRBJ2-2; size: many; V: TRBV2; D: .; CDR3: CASSPSYSTGELFF; DNA: TGTGCCAGCAGTCCATCTTATAGCACCGGGGAGCTGTTTTTT
J: TRBJ2-6; size: medium-sized; V: TRBV13; D: TRBD2; CDR3: CASSRGGAGANVLTF; DNA: TGTGCCAGCAGCCGGGGGGGCGCTGGGGCCAACGTCCTGACTTTC
J: TRBJ2-1; size: .; V: TRBV20-1; D: TRBD2; CDR3: CSAIRTSDYNEQFF; DNA: TGCAGTGCCATAAGGACTAGCGATTACAATGAGCAGTTCTTC
J: TRBJ2-7; size: .; V: TRBV5-1; D: TRBD1; CDR3: CASSFTGTGGGYEQYF; DNA: TGCGCCAGCAGCTTTACCGGGACAGGGGGCGGCTACGAGCAGTACTTC
J: TRBJ2-5; size: .; V: TRBV12-3/TRBV12-4; D: TRBD2; CDR3: CASTLAGNQETQYF; DNA: TGTGCCAGCACCCTAGCGGGCAATCAAGAGACCCAGTACTTC
J: TRBJ2-7; size: .; V: TRBV20-1; D: TRBD2; CDR3: CSARGTTGTSSYEQYF; DNA: TGCAGTGCTAGGGGAACGACCGGGACTAGCTCCTACGAGCAGTACTTC
J: TRBJ1-2; size: many; V: TRBV3-1; D: .; CDR3: CASSRQGHRNYGYTF; DNA: TGTGCCAGCAGCCGCCAAGGCCACAGAAACTATGGCTACACCTTC
J: TRBJ2-7; size: .; V: TRBV7-9; D: .; CDR3: CASSLAGGHEQYF; DNA: TGTGCCAGCAGCTTAGCTGGGGGACATGAGCAGTACTTC
J: TRBJ2-3; size: .; V: TRBV5-4; D: TRBD2; CDR3: CASRGGGLTDTQYF; DNA: TGTGCCAGCAGGGGCGGGGGACTCACAGATACGCAGTATTTT
J: TRBJ2-1; size: many; V: TRBV5-1; D: TRBD2; CDR3: CASSYGTSGEQFF; DNA: TGCGCCAGCAGCTACGGGACTAGCGGTGAGCAGTTCTTC
J: TRBJ2-7; size: .; V: TRBV10-3; D: .; CDR3: CASGRPYEQYF; DNA: TGTGCCAGCGGGCGGCCCTACGAGCAGTACTTC
J: TRBJ1-1; size: many; V: TRBV20-1; D: TRBD1; CDR3: CSANYRGPHTEAFF; DNA: TGCAGTGCTAACTACAGGGGGCCGCACACTGAAGCTTTCTTT
J: TRBJ2-3; size: once; V: TRBV5-1; D: TRBD2; CDR3: CASQEGTSGGADTQYF; DNA: TGTGCCAGCCAAGAGGGGACTAGCGGGGGAGCAGATACGCAGTATTTT
J: TRBJ2-5; size: .; V: TRBV7-2; D: TRBD2; CDR3: CASSYPGRVRLAGGPQETQYF; DNA: TGTGCCAGCAGCTACCCAGGGAGGGTTAGGCTAGCGGGAGGCCCTCAAGAGACCCAGTACTTC
J: TRBJ2-7; size: many; V: TRBV28; D: .; CDR3: CASSSDRYAPPYEQYF; DNA: TGTGCCAGCAGTTCCGACAGATACGCTCCCCCCTACGAGCAGTACTTC
J: TRBJ2-5; size: .; V: TRBV20-1; D: TRBD2; CDR3: CSARGTSGNQETQYF; DNA: TGCAGTGCTAGGGGAACTAGCGGGAACCAAGAGACCCAGTACTTC
J: TRBJ2-2; size: many; V: TRBV24-1; D: TRBD2; CDR3: CATHDSGSGTGELFF; DNA: TGTGCCACCCATGACAGCGGGAGTGGCACCGGGGAGCTGTTTTTT
J: TRBJ1-2; size: .; V: TRBV12-5; D: TRBD1; CDR3: CASSPGTGAGYTF; DNA: TGTGCCAGCAGCCCAGGGACAGGGGCCGGCTACACCTTC
J: TRBJ2-5; size: .; V: TRBV7-2; D: TRBD2; CDR3: CASSLAGNQETQYF; DNA: TGTGCCAGCAGTTTAGCGGGCAATCAAGAGACCCAGTACTTC
J: TRBJ2-2; size: few; V: TRBV7-2; D: TRBD2; CDR3: CASSFSSGRGGELFF; DNA: TGTGCCAGCAGCTTCTCTAGCGGCAGAGGGGGGGAGCTGTTTTTT